What follows are 22 T cell receptor beta chains derived from one specimen sequenced in a study of cytomegalovirus exposure and HLA in healthy donors. The PCR had 60 Vbeta and 13 Jbeta primers. Generated by immunoSEQ multiplex PCR, the TCRdb table keeps only in-frame clones and is missing some. The sample has approximately 140,000 clones; less than 85% are singletons. The sample was PBMCs. Receptor source: a man aged 35-49 years in good health and CMV-seronegative.

The chain has TRBV15 and TRBJ1-1, with 9 positions matching TRBD1. The germline CDR1 and CDR2 sequences are LNHNV and YYDKDF (reference sequence). This CDR3 is 16 amino acids long. With 1 base clipped from V and 2 bases from J, the junction kept 5 bases outside the gene matches. The CDR3 is CATSRGDRDFNTEAFF. For the CDR3, the DNA is TGTGCCACCAGCAGAGGGGACAGGGATTTTAACACTGAAGCTTTCTTT.

This chain connects TRBV5-1 to TRBJ1-1; D ambiguous. The CDR3 covers 14 residues. The germline V gene encodes CDR1 SGHRS and CDR2 YFSETQ. Trimming removed 2 bases at V and 4 bases at J, with 12 bases between. CDR3 sequence reads: CASSFDISATEAFF. Written as DNA, the CDR3 is TGCGCCAGCAGCTTCGACATATCGGCCACTGAAGCTTTCTTT.

The V and J genes are TRBV5-6 and TRBJ2-7; possible D gene TRBD2, 5 bases. V was cut by 0 bases and J by 2 bases, with 15 bases left in between. CDR1 and CDR2 (germline): SGHDT, YYEEEE. The CDR3 has 16 residues. The CDR3 DNA reads as TGTGCCAGCAGCTTGGCCCGCGGGCCCCCGCCCTACGAGCAGTACTTC. The encoded protein is CASSLARGPPPYEQYF. The full variable domain, in which reference TRBV5-6 and TRBJ2-7 provide the parts outside the CDR3, is DAGVTQSPTHLIKTRGQQVTLRCSPKSGHDTVSWYQQALGQGPQFIFQYYEEEERQRGNFPDRFSGHQFPNYSSELNVNALLLGDSALYLCASSLARGPPPYEQYFGPGTRLTVT.

The sample holds a few counts of this clone. CDR3 loop: CASSYVGTGKQETQYF. In DNA form, the CDR3 reads TGTGCCAGCAGTTACGTCGGGACAGGGAAACAAGAGACCCAGTACTTC. The chain employs TRBV6-5 and TRBJ2-5, with 9 bases identical to TRBD1. After removal of 2 bases from V and 2 bases from J, the junction contained 6 bases not matched to a gene. This CDR3 has 16 amino acids. Germline CDR1 and CDR2: MNHEY and SVGAGI.

This clone has a single count. V usage is TRBV4-1 and J usage is TRBJ2-7, with 10 bases that match TRBD1. The V segment lost 0 bases and the J segment 4 bases; nucleotides outside the gene matches: 6. The CDR3 loop spans 16 amino acids. CDR1 is MGHRA, CDR2 YSYEKL, per germline. The DNA of the CDR3 is TGCGCCAGCAGCCAAGATCCCGGACAGGGGGTTTACGAGCAGTACTTC. As protein: CASSQDPGQGVYEQYF.

The chain is built from TRBV30 and TRBJ1-1, with a tentative D call TRBD1 (6 bases). Germline CDR1 GTSNPN, CDR2 SVGIG (reference sequence). The CDR3 contains 13 residues. Trimming stripped 6 bases from V and 5 bases from J, with 16 bases between. CDR3 coding DNA: TGTGCCTGCCTCGGGGGGGGCTGGACTGAAGCTTTCTTT. This codes for CACLGGGWTEAFF.

The chain combines TRBV5-1 with TRBJ1-5; the D gene is possibly TRBD1 (6 bases). Deletions cut 0 bases from V and 0 bases from J, with 13 bases between. The CDR3 covers 17 residues. Germline V gene sequence: CDR1 SGHRS, CDR2 YFSETQ. CDR3 amino acids: CASSLGQDPHSNQPQHF. The CDR3 nucleotides are TGCGCCAGCAGCTTGGGACAGGACCCTCATAGCAATCAGCCCCAGCATTTT.

This clone was counted only a few times. The chain carries TRBV6-5 and TRBJ1-2, with a weak D call TRBD1 (5 bases). Per germline, CDR1 MNHEY and CDR2 SVGAGI. Trimming left V 0 bases short and J 1 base short, with 12 bases between. The CDR3 extends over 16 amino acids. CDR3 nucleotides: TGTGCCAGCAGTTACTCGAAGACCGACAGTAACTATGGCTACACCTTC. Its translation is CASSYSKTDSNYGYTF.

This clone has a single count. The V and J genes are TRBV14 and TRBJ2-1, with TRBD2 matching over 11 bases. CDR3 length: 19 amino acids. Germline CDR1 reads SGHDN; CDR2 reads FVKESK. Trimming took 8 bases from V and 5 from J; bases not matched to a gene: 20. The chain's CDR3 is CASALLRGSGGALDNEQFF. In DNA, the CDR3 is TGTGCCAGCGCTCTTCTAAGGGGTAGCGGGGGGGCCTTGGACAATGAGCAGTTCTTC.

The V gene is TRBV28, the J gene TRBJ2-7; the D is unclear. The germline V gene encodes CDR1 MDHEN and CDR2 SYDVKM. The CDR3 is 16 residues long. The V end was cut by 5 bases, the J end by 4 bases, with 21 bases between. CDR3 DNA: TGTGCCAGCAGTACCCCGCGCCCCGGAAGCGCATACGAGCAGTACTTC. Its protein is CASSTPRPGSAYEQYF.

The chain has TRBV27 and TRBJ2-1; the match to TRBD2 covers 10 bases. The germline V gene has CDR1 MNHEY and CDR2 SMNVEV (reference sequence). The V gene end was trimmed by 7 bases and the J gene end by 10 bases; junction bases not matched to a gene: 16. CDR3 length equals 16 residues. This CDR3 is CASNLLSSGRVWEQFF. In DNA form, the CDR3 reads TGTGCCAGCAACCTTCTTTCTAGCGGGAGAGTCTGGGAGCAGTTCTTC.

The chain has TRBV30 and TRBJ1-2; 8 bases fit TRBD1. The trim removed 2 bases at V and 7 bases at J, leaving 3 bases unmatched. Germline V gene data show CDR1 as GTSNPN and CDR2 as SVGIG (reference sequence). CDR3 length: 12 residues. The CDR3 DNA reads as TGTGCCTGGAGTCCCAGGGGGCTTGGCTACACCTTC. This translates into CAWSPRGLGYTF.

This chain uses TRBV10-3 with TRBJ2-2, with no clear D. The V end lost 8 bases, the J end lost 3 bases, and 19 bases lay between the germline ends. Germline lookup yields CDR1 ENHRY and CDR2 SYGVKD. The CDR3 length is 16 residues. CDR3 nucleotide sequence: TGTGCCATCCGAAACGGTGTGGGCCCCGACACCGGGGAGCTGTTTTTT. It translates to CAIRNGVGPDTGELFF.

The V gene is TRBV7-3, the J gene TRBJ2-7; D is perhaps TRBD2 (6 bases). V shed 5 bases and J shed 6 bases, with 14 bases lying between them. Per the germline V gene, CDR1 is SGHTA and CDR2 is FQGTGA. This CDR3 comprises 13 residues. The CDR3 DNA reads as TGTGCCAGCAGCCCAACGGGGGTTCTCGAGCAGTACTTC. Protein: CASSPTGVLEQYF.

V usage is TRBV27 and J usage is TRBJ2-1; D is possibly TRBD2 (5 bases). The CDR3 totals 13 residues. Germline assignment: CDR1 MNHEY and CDR2 SMNVEV (reference sequence). With 5 bases removed from V and 5 bases from J, the gap between germline ends came to 10 bases. CDR3 sequence: CASSKRTDNEQFF. CDR3 sequence (DNA): TGTGCCAGCAGTAAGCGGACGGACAATGAGCAGTTCTTC.

About this clone itself: The sample holds other DNA sequences that translate to the same CDR3. This chain connects TRBV7-8 to TRBJ2-7; perhaps TRBD2 as D (5 bases). The CDR3 extends over 13 amino acids. Germline V gene data show CDR1 as SGHVS and CDR2 as FQNEAQ. V lost 1 base, J lost 6 bases, and 10 bases lay in between. This chain's CDR3 is CASSLGLAGEQYF. CDR3 nucleotides: TGTGCCAGCAGCTTAGGCCTAGCCGGCGAGCAGTACTTC.

The V call is TRBV5-6, the J call TRBJ1-5; D gene ambiguous. The V end lost 1 base, the J end lost 2 bases, and 16 bases lay between the germline ends. The CDR3 extends over 17 amino acids. Per germline, CDR1 SGHDT and CDR2 YYEEEE. The CDR3: CASSLFEESRGNQPQHF. The CDR3 coding sequence is TGTGCCAGCAGCTTGTTTGAGGAGTCGCGGGGCAATCAGCCCCAGCATTTT.

This clone occurred a few times. This rearrangement joins TRBV28 to TRBJ2-1; maybe TRBD1 (6 bases). The ends were cut back, 5 bases at V and 3 bases at J, with 17 bases in the middle. The CDR3 covers 16 residues. Germline V gene data show CDR1 as MDHEN and CDR2 as SYDVKM. CDR3 coding DNA: TGTGCCAGCAGTGCCCCGAGGGGACAACTCTACAATGAGCAGTTCTTC. It yields the protein CASSAPRGQLYNEQFF.

This chain uses TRBV29-1 with TRBJ1-1; unclear D gene. Trimming removed 2 bases at V and 5 bases at J, with 6 bases between. The CDR3 is 11 residues long. In germline, CDR1 is SQVTM, CDR2 ANQGSEA. The CDR3 coding sequence is TGCAGCGTTGAATCGGGGACTGAAGCTTTCTTT. This gives the protein CSVESGTEAFF.

The chain recombines TRBV6-5 with TRBJ1-6, with unresolved D. In germline, CDR1 is MNHEY, CDR2 SVGAGI. The CDR3 spans 16 residues. Trimming cost V 4 bases and J 6 bases, with 16 bases left between them. CDR3 in DNA: TGTGCCAGCAGTTTCGAACAGCAGATCGGTAATTCACCCCTCCACTTT. The encoded protein is CASSFEQQIGNSPLHF.

The rearrangement joins TRBV5-5 to TRBJ1-6; tentative D call: TRBD1 (5 bases). Germline-derived CDR1 and CDR2 are SGHKS and YYEKEE (reference sequence). This CDR3 has 13 residues. Trimming removed 4 bases at V and 6 bases at J, with 8 bases between. The CDR3, as DNA: TGTGCCAGCAGCCCAGGGTCTAATTCACCCCTCCACTTT. Amino acid sequence: CASSPGSNSPLHF.

This chain uses TRBV7-8 with TRBJ1-1, with a weak D call TRBD1 (6 bases). Germline assignment: CDR1 SGHVS and CDR2 FQNEAQ. V was shortened by 4 bases and J by 4 bases, with 16 bases between the two germline ends. The CDR3 consists of 15 residues. The CDR3 DNA reads as TGTGCCAGCAGCTGGGAAGGGGGTATAAGCACTGAAGCTTTCTTT. This sequence encodes CASSWEGGISTEAFF.